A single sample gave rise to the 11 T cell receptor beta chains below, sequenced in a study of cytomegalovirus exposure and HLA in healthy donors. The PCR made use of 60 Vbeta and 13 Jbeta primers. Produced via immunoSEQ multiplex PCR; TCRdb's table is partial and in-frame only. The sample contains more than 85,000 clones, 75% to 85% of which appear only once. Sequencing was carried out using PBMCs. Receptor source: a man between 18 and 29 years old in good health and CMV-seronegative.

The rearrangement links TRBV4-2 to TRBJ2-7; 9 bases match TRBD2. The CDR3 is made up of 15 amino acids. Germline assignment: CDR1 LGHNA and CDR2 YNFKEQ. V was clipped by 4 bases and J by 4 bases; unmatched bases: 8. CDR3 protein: CASSLFLAGPYEQYF. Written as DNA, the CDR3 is TGTGCCAGCAGCCTCTTCCTAGCGGGACCGTACGAGCAGTACTTC.

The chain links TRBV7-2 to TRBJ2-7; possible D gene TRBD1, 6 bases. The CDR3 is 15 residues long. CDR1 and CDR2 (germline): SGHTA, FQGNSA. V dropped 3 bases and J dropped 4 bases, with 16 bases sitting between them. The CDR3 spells CASSFGQGNEYEQYF. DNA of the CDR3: TGTGCCAGCAGCTTCGGGCAGGGGAATGAATACGAGCAGTACTTC.

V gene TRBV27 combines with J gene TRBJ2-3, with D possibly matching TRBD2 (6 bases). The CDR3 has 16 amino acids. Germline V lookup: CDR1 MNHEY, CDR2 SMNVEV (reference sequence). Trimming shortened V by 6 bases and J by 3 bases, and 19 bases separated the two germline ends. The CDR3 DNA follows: TGTGCCAGCAGCCCCTGGGAGGCTCTCGGGACAGATACGCAGTATTTT. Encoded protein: CASSPWEALGTDTQYF.

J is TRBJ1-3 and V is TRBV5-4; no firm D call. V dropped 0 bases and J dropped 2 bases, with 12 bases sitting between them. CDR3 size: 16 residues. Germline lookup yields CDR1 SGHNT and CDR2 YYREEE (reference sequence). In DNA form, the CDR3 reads TGTGCCAGCAGCTTGGGAGGCCCCGGCGCTGGAAACACCATATATTTT. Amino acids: CASSLGGPGAGNTIYF.

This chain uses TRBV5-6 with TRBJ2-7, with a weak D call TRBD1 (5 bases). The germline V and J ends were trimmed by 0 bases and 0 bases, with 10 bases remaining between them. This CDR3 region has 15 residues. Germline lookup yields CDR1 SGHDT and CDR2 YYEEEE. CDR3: CASSLVGRFSYEQYF. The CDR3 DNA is TGTGCCAGCAGCTTGGTGGGGCGGTTCTCCTACGAGCAGTACTTC.

The CDR3 DNA is TGTGCCAGCAGACCGGCCCCGACAGGGGGGTACGAGCAGTACTTC. It is translated as CASRPAPTGGYEQYF. This chain uses TRBV4-2 with TRBJ2-7; 9 nucleotides match TRBD1. Germline CDR1 reads LGHNA; CDR2 reads YNFKEQ. With 6 bases clipped from V and 4 bases from J, the junction kept 10 bases outside the gene matches. CDR3 size: 15 residues.

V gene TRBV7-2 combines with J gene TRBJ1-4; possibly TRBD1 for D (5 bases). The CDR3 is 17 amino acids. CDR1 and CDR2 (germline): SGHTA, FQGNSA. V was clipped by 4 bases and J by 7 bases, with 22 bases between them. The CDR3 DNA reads TGTGCCAGCAGCTCAATCCCGGCTACAGGCGCCCCTGAAAAACTGTTTTTT. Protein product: CASSSIPATGAPEKLFF.

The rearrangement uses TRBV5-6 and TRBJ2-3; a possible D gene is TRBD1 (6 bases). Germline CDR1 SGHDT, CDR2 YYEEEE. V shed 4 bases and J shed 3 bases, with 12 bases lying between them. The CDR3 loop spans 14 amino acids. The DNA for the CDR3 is TGTGCCAGCAGCATACAGGGAGCGACAGATACGCAGTATTTT. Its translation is CASSIQGATDTQYF.

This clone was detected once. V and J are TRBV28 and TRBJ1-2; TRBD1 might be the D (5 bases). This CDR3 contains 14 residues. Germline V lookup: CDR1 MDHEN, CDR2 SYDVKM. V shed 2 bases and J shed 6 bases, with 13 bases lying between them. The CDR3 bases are TGTGCCAGCAGTTTAGGTGGGGGGGGTGATGGCTACACCTTC. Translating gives CASSLGGGGDGYTF.

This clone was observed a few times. The CDR3 region has the DNA TGTGCCAGTACCCCGGGGGGGAGCGGCCAGCCCCAGCATTTT. It codes for CASTPGGSGQPQHF. The gene calls are TRBV19 and TRBJ1-5; tentative D call: TRBD1 (5 bases). V was pared by 7 bases and J by 7 bases, with 17 bases between. Germline CDR1 and CDR2: LNHDA and SQIVND (reference sequence). This CDR3 is 14 amino acids long.

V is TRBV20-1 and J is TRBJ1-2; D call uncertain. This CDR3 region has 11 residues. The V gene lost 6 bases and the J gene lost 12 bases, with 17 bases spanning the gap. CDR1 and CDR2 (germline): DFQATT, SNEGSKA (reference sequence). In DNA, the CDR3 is TGCAGTGCGCCGCTATCGGGTGCGGACACCTTC. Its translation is CSAPLSGADTF.